This TCR beta chain was identified in a study of blood T cell repertoires in COVID-19. Original processing methods: Reference gene primer amplification yielded estimated nucleated cell counts. Only in-frame clones appear in the TCRdb table, and some are missing; sequencing was by immunoSEQ multiplex PCR. That table furnishes V, J and clone size, whereas the DNA furnished D and trimming. The table records 120,000 to 150,000 clones, approximately 84% of them present only once. The V segment lost 0 bases and the J segment 16 bases; nucleotides outside the gene matches: 12. CDR3 length: 15 amino acids. The germline gives CDR1 LGHDT, CDR2 YNNKEL (reference sequence).

Sequenced sample: peripheral blood. The sequence was collected from a human donor in a cohort sampled during active COVID-19. The chain links TRBV3-1 (or the pseudogene TRBV3-2) to TRBJ1-3; the match to TRBD1 covers 10 bases. The CDR3 here is CASSQDTIGTGVLYF. The CDR3 DNA reads TGTGCCAGCAGCCAAGACACCATAGGGACAGGGGTTCTTTATTTT.